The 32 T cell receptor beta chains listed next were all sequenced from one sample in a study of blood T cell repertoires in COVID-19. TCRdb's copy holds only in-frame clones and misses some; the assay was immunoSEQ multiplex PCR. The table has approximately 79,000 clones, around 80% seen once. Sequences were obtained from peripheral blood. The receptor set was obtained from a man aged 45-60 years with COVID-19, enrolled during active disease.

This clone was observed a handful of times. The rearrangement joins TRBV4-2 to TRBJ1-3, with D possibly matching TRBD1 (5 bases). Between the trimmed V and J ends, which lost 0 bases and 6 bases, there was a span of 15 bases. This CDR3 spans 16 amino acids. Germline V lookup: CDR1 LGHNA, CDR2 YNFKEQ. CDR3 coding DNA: TGTGCCAGCAGCCAAGATAGGGCAGGGTTTGAAAACACCATATATTTT. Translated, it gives CASSQDRAGFENTIYF.

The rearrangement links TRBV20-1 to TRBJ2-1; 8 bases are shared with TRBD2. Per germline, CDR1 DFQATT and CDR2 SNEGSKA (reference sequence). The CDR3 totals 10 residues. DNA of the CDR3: TGCAGAGCGGGAGATAATGAGCAGTTCTTC. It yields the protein CRAGDNEQFF.

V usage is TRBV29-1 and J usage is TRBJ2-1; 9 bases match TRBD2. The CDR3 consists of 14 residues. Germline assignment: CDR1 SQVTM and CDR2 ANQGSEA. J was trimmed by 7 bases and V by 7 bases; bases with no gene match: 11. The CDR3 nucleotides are TGCAGCGCGGGGCTAGCGGGACTTGGAAATGAGCAGTTCTTC. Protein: CSAGLAGLGNEQFF.

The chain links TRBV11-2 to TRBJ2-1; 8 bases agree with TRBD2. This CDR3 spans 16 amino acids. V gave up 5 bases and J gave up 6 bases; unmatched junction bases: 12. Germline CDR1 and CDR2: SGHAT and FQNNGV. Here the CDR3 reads CASSRREGLPPNEQFF. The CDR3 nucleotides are TGTGCCAGCAGCAGACGGGAGGGCCTACCGCCCAATGAGCAGTTCTTC.

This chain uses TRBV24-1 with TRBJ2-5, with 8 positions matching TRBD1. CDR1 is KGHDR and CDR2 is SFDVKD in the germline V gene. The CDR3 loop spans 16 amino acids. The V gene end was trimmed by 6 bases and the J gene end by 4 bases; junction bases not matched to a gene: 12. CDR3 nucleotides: TGTGCCACCAGTCAAGGGGTCCAGGGGGCGGGAGAGACCCAGTACTTC. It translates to CATSQGVQGAGETQYF.

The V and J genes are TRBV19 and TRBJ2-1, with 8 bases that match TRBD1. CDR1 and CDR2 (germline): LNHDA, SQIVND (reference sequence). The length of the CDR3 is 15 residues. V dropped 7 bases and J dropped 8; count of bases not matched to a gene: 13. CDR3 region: CASNSGFRGLDEQFF. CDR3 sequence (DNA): TGTGCCAGTAACTCAGGCTTCAGGGGGCTAGATGAGCAGTTCTTC.

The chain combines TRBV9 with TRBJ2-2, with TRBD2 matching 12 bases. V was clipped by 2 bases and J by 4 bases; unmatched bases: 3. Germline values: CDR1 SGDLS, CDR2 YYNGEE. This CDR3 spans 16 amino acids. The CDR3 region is CASSVTSGRFTGELFF. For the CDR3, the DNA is TGTGCCAGCAGCGTTACTAGCGGGAGGTTCACCGGGGAGCTGTTTTTT.

The chain's CDR3 is CASSVAAGMHTEAFF. The CDR3 DNA sequence: TGTGCCAGCAGCGTAGCGGCGGGTATGCACACTGAAGCTTTCTTT. The chain couples TRBV9 to TRBJ1-1; unclear D gene. The CDR3 totals 15 residues. V gave up 0 bases and J gave up 3 bases, with 12 bases separating them. From germline, CDR1 is SGDLS and CDR2 YYNGEE.

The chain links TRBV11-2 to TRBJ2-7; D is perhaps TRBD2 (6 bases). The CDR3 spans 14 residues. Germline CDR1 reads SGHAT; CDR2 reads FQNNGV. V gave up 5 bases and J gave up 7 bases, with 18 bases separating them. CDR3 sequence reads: CASSPGADVVEQYF. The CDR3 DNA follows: TGTGCCAGCAGCCCGGGAGCCGACGTCGTGGAGCAGTACTTC.

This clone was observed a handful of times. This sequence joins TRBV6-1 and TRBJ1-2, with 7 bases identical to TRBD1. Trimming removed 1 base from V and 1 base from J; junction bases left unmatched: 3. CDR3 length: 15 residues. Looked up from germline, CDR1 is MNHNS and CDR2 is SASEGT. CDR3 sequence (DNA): TGTGCCAGCAGTGAAGGGACAGGCTTTAACTATGGCTACACCTTC. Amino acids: CASSEGTGFNYGYTF.

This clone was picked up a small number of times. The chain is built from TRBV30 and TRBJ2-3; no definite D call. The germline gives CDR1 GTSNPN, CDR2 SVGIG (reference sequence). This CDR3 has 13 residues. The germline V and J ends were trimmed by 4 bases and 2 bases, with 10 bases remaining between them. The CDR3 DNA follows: TGTGCCTGGAAACACCCCCACACAGATACGCAGTATTTT. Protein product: CAWKHPHTDTQYF.

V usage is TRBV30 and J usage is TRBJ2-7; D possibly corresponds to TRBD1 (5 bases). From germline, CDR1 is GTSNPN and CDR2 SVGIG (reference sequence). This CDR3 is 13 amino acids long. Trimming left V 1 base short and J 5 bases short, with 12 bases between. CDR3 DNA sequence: TGTGCCTGGAGTGAGCAGGGTTTTAACGAGCAGTACTTC. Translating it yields CAWSEQGFNEQYF.

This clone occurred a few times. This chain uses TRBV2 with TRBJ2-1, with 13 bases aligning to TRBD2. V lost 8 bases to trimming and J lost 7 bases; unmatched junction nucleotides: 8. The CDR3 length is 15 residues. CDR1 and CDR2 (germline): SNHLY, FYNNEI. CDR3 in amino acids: CASLGLAGEVNEQFF. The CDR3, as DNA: TGTGCCAGCCTCGGACTAGCGGGAGAGGTTAATGAGCAGTTCTTC.

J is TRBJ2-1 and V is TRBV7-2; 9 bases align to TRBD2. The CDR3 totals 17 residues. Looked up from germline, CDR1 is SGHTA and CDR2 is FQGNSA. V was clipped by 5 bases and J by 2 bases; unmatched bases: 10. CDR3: CASSASTLAGAYNEQFF. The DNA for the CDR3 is TGTGCCAGCAGCGCGTCCACTTTAGCGGGGGCCTACAATGAGCAGTTCTTC. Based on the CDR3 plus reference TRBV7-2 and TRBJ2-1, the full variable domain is GAGVSQSPSNKVTEKGKDVELRCDPISGHTALYWYRQSLGQGLEFLIYFQGNSAPDKSGLPSDRFSAERTGGSVSTLTIQRTQQEDSAVYLCASSASTLAGAYNEQFFGPGTRLTVL.

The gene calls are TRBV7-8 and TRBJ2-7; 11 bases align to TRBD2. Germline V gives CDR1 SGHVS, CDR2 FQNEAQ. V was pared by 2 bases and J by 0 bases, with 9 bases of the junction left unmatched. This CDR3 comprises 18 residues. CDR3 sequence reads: CASSLTQLAGDLSYEQYF. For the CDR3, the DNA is TGTGCCAGCAGCTTAACCCAACTAGCGGGAGACCTCTCCTACGAGCAGTACTTC.

The CDR3 sequence is CASSLVRVRNYGYTF. The CDR3 DNA reads TGTGCCAGCAGCTTAGTCAGGGTCCGTAACTATGGCTACACCTTC. The chain recombines TRBV7-2 with TRBJ1-2, with D possibly matching TRBD1 (5 bases). V was clipped by 1 base and J by 1 base, with 10 bases between them. Looked up from germline, CDR1 is SGHTA and CDR2 is FQGNSA. The CDR3 is made up of 15 amino acids. The full variable domain, in which reference TRBV7-2 and TRBJ1-2 provide the parts outside the CDR3, is GAGVSQSPSNKVTEKGKDVELRCDPISGHTALYWYRQSLGQGLEFLIYFQGNSAPDKSGLPSDRFSAERTGGSVSTLTIQRTQQEDSAVYLCASSLVRVRNYGYTFGSGTRLTVV.

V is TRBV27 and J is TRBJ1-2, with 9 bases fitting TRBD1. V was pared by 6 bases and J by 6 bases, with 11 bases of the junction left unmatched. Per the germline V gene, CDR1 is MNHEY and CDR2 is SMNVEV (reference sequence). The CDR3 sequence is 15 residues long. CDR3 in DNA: TGTGCCAGCAGGCAACCGGGACAGGGTATGAATGGCTACACCTTC. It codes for CASRQPGQGMNGYTF.

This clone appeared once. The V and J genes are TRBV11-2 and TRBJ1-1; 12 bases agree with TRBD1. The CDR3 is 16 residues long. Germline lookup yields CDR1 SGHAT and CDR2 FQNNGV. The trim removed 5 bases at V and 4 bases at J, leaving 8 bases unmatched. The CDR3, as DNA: TGTGCCAGCAGCCAGGGACAGGGGGCGAGGGGCACTGAAGCTTTCTTT. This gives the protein CASSQGQGARGTEAFF.

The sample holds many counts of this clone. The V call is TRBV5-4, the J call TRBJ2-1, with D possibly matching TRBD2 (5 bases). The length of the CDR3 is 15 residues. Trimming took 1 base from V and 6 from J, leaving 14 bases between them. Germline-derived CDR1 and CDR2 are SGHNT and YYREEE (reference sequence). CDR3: CASSLIEGLANEQFF. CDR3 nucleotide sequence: TGTGCCAGCAGCTTGATTGAGGGCCTAGCCAATGAGCAGTTCTTC.

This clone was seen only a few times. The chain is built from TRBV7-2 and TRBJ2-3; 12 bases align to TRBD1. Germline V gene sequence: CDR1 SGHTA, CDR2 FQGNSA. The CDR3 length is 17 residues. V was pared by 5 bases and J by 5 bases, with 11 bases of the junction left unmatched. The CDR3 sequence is CASSLHPGTGGEDTQYF. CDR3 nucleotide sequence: TGTGCCAGCAGCCTACATCCCGGGACAGGGGGCGAAGATACGCAGTATTTT.

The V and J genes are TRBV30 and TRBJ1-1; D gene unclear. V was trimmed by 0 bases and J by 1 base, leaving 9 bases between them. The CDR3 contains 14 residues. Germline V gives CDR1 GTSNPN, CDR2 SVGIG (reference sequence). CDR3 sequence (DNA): TGTGCCTGGAGTGTACTCGGGGAGAACACTGAAGCTTTCTTT. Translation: CAWSVLGENTEAFF.

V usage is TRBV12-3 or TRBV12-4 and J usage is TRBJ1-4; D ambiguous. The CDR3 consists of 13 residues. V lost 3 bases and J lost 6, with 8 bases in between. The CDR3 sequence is CASSFKADEKLFF. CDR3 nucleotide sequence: TGTGCCAGCAGTTTTAAGGCGGATGAAAAACTGTTTTTT.

DNA for the CDR3: TGTGCCAGCAGCGTAGGGCTAGCGGGAGATGGTACCGGGGAGCTGTTTTTT. Protein sequence: CASSVGLAGDGTGELFF. The rearrangement joins TRBV9 to TRBJ2-2; 10 bases line up with TRBD2. Germline V CDR1 and CDR2: SGDLS, YYNGEE. The J segment lost 5 bases and the V segment lost 0 bases, leaving 7 bases of the junction unmatched. The CDR3 totals 17 residues.

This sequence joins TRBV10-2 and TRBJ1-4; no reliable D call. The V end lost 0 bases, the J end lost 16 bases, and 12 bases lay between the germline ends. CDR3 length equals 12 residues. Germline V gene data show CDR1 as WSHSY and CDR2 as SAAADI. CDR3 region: CASSESMGTSFF. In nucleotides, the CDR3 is TGCGCCAGCAGTGAGTCGATGGGCACGTCGTTTTTT.

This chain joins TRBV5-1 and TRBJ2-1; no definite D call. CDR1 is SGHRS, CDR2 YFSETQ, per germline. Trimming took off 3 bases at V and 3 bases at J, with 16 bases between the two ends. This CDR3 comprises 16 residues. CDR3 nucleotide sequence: TGCGCCAGCAGCTCCGTTTCCCGAGGCTTCTACAATGAGCAGTTCTTC. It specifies CASSSVSRGFYNEQFF.

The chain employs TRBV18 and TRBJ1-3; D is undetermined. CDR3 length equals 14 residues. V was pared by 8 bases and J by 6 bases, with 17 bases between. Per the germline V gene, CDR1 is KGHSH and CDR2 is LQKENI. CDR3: CASIDTLEANTIYF. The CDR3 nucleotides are TGTGCCAGCATCGACACCCTTGAAGCAAACACCATATATTTT.

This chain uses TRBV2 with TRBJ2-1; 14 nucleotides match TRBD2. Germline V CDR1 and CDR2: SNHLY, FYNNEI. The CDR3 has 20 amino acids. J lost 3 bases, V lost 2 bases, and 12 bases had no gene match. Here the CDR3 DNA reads TGTGCCAGCAGTGAACCAGGGGAGACTAGCGGGAGGGCCTTCTACAATGAGCAGTTCTTC. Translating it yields CASSEPGETSGRAFYNEQFF.

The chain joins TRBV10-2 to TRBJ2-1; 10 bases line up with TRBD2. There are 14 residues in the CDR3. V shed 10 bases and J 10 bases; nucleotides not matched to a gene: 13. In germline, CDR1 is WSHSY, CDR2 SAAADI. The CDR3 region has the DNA TGCGCCATTGGAGGGCTAGCGGGAGAAGGAGAGCAGTTCTTC. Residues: CAIGGLAGEGEQFF.

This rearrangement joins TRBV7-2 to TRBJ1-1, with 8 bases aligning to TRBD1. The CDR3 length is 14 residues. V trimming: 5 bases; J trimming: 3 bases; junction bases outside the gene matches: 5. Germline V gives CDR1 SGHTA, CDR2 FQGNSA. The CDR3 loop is CASSTQGAYTEAFF. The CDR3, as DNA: TGTGCCAGCAGCACGCAGGGGGCGTACACTGAAGCTTTCTTT.

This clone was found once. The CDR3 DNA follows: TGTGCCAGCAGGCCCCTAGCGGGGGGGGAGACCCAGTACTTC. Its protein is CASRPLAGGETQYF. V usage is TRBV27 and J usage is TRBJ2-5; 12 bases are a match to TRBD2. The CDR3 runs to 14 residues. After removal of 6 bases from V and 5 bases from J, the junction contained 4 bases not matched to a gene. Germline V gene data show CDR1 as MNHEY and CDR2 as SMNVEV (reference sequence).

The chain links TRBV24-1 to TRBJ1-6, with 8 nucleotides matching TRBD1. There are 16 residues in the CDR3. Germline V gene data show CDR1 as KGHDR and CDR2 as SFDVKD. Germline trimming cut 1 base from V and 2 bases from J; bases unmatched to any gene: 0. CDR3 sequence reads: CATSDLQGAYNSPLHF. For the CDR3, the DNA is TGTGCCACCAGTGATTTACAGGGGGCCTATAATTCACCCCTCCACTTT.

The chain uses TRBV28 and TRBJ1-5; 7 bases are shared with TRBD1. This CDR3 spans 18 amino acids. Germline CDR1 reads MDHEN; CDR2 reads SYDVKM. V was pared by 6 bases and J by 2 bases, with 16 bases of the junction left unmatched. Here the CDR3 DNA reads TGTGCCAGCAGAACCGACAGGGAGATTTGGTTGGGCAATCAGCCCCAGCATTTT. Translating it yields CASRTDREIWLGNQPQHF.